The rows below give T cell receptor beta chains drawn from one sample of a study of T cell repertoires in cytomegalovirus infection. MiXCR, run by TCRdb on the reads, gives a single entry per CDR3 protein. The data show tens of thousands of distinct CDR3 sequences, around 30% seen once. No antigen has been identified for these receptors. The sample consisted of CD8+ T cells from cultured PBMCs, taken from culture after CMV antigen stimulation. These receptors all come from a human donor in good health (CMV status not recorded). Some clones in this sample may be carry-over from other donors' samples. The CDR3 runs from the conserved cysteine through the conserved F or W. A clone size is listed for some rows: how often the clone was seen (once, few, many), or a class if it is expanded.

v_gene,abundance,j_gene,CDR3aa
TRBV18,NA,TRBJ2-3,CASSPPALSTDTQYF
TRBV12-3/TRBV12-4,few,TRBJ1-1,CASSLGAQGTEAFF
TRBV12-2,few,TRBJ2-7,CASRLNYEQYF
TRBV5-4,few,TRBJ2-1,CAPGNSSYNEQFF
TRBV4-1,few,TRBJ2-2,CASSQDEGSTGELFF
TRBV5-6,few,TRBJ2-2,CASSSLDRLNTGELFF
TRBV19,NA,TRBJ2-2,CASSISGGELFF
TRBV11-2,NA,TRBJ2-1,CASSSGVAGEGYNEQFF
TRBV4-3,NA,TRBJ1-2,CASSQDLEQGAGYGYTF
TRBV12-5,NA,TRBJ1-6,CASGPGTANSPLHF
TRBV15,many,TRBJ2-1,CATSRGRDPYNEQFF
TRBV4-3,NA,TRBJ1-1,CASSQEQRNTEAFF
TRBV19,NA,TRBJ2-7,CASSWTGRGSYEQYF
TRBV7-2,many,TRBJ2-5,CASSSTGERETQYF
TRBV9,NA,TRBJ2-7,CASSAGTGNYEQYF